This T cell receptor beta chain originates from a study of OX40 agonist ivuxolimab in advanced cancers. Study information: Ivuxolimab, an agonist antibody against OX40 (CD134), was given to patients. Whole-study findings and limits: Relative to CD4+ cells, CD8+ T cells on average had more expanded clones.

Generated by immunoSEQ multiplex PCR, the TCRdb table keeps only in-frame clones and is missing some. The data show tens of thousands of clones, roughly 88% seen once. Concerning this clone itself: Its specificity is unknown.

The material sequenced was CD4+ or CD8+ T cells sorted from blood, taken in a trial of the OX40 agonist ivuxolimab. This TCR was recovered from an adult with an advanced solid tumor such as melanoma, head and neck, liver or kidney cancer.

DNA of the CDR3: TGTGCCAGCAGCGCCGGGACAGCTGGAAACACCATATATTTT. Translated: CASSAGTAGNTIYF. The chain links TRBV11-1 to TRBJ1-3; 7 bases match TRBD1. Looked up from germline, CDR1 is SGHAT and CDR2 is FQDESV (reference sequence). This CDR3 has 14 residues. Unmatched junction bases numbered 3, after V lost 5 bases and J lost 2 bases.